Listed below are T cell receptor beta chains from one sample, sequenced in a study of shared clonotypes between healthy human individuals. The table came from immunoSEQ multiplex PCR; TCRdb's copy has only in-frame clones and leaves some out. The sample includes about 1 million clones, approximately 70% of them seen just once. Sequencing used memory CD4+ T cells sorted from blood. These receptors were collected from a man aged 18 to 29 in good health. Each CDR3 is given with its conserved first and last residue. Each record gives: V gene, CDR3 protein.

v_call: TRBV19; cdr3_aa: CASSSDRGRGYTF
v_call: TRBV11-2; cdr3_aa: CASRQGGSYEQYF
v_call: TRBV19; cdr3_aa: CASSRSLADSYEQYF
v_call: TRBV5-1; cdr3_aa: CASSSGGGEEMSQYF
v_call: TRBV27; cdr3_aa: CASSLWQPRGTDTQYF
v_call: TRBV4-2; cdr3_aa: CASSQGRQGIGEQYF
v_call: TRBV5-4; cdr3_aa: CASSLPPRRSGANYGYTF
v_call: TRBV5-1; cdr3_aa: CASSHRINSGISMSNTEAFF
v_call: TRBV5-1; cdr3_aa: CASSLGGRPVEPQYF
v_call: TRBV19; cdr3_aa: CASSVFTGESPLHF
v_call: TRBV27; cdr3_aa: CASSKQGGNTEAFF
v_call: TRBV7-9; cdr3_aa: CASRDRAGNTIYF
v_call: TRBV30; cdr3_aa: CAWSPGGGANVLTF
v_call: TRBV7-9; cdr3_aa: CASSEPGGTQYF
v_call: TRBV5-1; cdr3_aa: CASSTWGAQETQYF
v_call: TRBV6-1; cdr3_aa: CASRLGGTGSYEQYF
v_call: TRBV10-3; cdr3_aa: CAISESGHEETQYF
v_call: TRBV6-5; cdr3_aa: CASSYRGNEQFF
v_call: TRBV2; cdr3_aa: CASHRDREETQYF
v_call: TRBV4-2; cdr3_aa: CASSPSIRSRGPGTGELFF
v_call: TRBV2; cdr3_aa: CASRGEAGELFF
v_call: TRBV6-5; cdr3_aa: CASSLQGTGELFF
v_call: TRBV4-3; cdr3_aa: CASSQEPGGYGYTF
v_call: TRBV6-6; cdr3_aa: CAILTGGEGDTQYF
v_call: TRBV27; cdr3_aa: CASSRRWRAGTYEQYF
v_call: TRBV6-5; cdr3_aa: CASRDSQGAQPQHF
v_call: TRBV5-6; cdr3_aa: CASSLGRLAGVETQYF
v_call: TRBV12-5; cdr3_aa: CASGPPGLAGFTGELFF
v_call: TRBV28; cdr3_aa: CASSSRVGQPQHF
v_call: TRBV25-1; cdr3_aa: CASSKQGSYEQYF
v_call: TRBV7-3; cdr3_aa: CASSLTAGNYNEQFF
v_call: TRBV28; cdr3_aa: CASSLRTRDGYTF
v_call: TRBV10-3; cdr3_aa: CAISEGAGVHEQYF
v_call: TRBV7-2; cdr3_aa: CASSPQTSGTLSPGELFF
v_call: TRBV7-6; cdr3_aa: CASSLARGGEQYF
v_call: TRBV5-1; cdr3_aa: CASSSRTGVPGELFF
v_call: TRBV29-1; cdr3_aa: CSVEKVDSVLTF
v_call: TRBV30; cdr3_aa: CAGDSGSNSPLHF
v_call: TRBV19; cdr3_aa: CASSINGITLRTTQYF
v_call: TRBV27; cdr3_aa: CASSSIRGGGIQYF
v_call: TRBV11-2; cdr3_aa: CASSPGQGDTYEQYF
v_call: TRBV5-1; cdr3_aa: CASSLGGFVAGELFF